This T cell receptor (beta chain) was recorded in a study of graft-versus-host responses after intestinal transplantation. The authors plated about 200,000 CFSE-labeled responder cells with about 200,000 irradiated, violet-dye-labeled stimulator cells. Study-wide findings and caveats: GvH clones surfaced in recipient marrow, some emerging earlier in ileum or blood.

The CDR3 length is 16 residues. Germline V gene sequence: CDR1 SGHVS, CDR2 FNYEAQ. V trimming: 5 bases; J trimming: 6 bases; junction bases outside the gene matches: 10. This clone has just a few counts. The assay was immunoSEQ multiplex PCR, and TCRdb's table has in-frame clones only and misses some. The sample includes roughly 14,000 clones, approximately 30% of them seen just once. The origin of this receptor is a human patient who received an intestinal transplant. This sample comprised alloreactive CD8+ T cells from a mixed lymphocyte reaction culture, obtained before intestinal transplant. Subset: CFSE-low proliferating T cells sorted from approximately 6-day pre-transplant mixed lymphocyte reaction (GvH or HvG direction). This chain uses TRBV7-6 with TRBJ1-2; TRBD1 matches 12 bases. CDR3 sequence: CASSPRDRGREDGYTF. CDR3 nucleotide sequence: TGTGCCAGCAGCCCCCGGGACAGGGGGCGCGAAGATGGCTACACCTTC.